These 8 T cell receptor beta chains came from one sample sequenced in a study of T cell responses to AZD1222 COVID-19 vaccine. Only in-frame clones appear in the TCRdb table, and some are missing; sequencing was by immunoSEQ multiplex PCR. The sample contains 90,000 or so clones, 80% to 90% of which appear only once. The sample consisted of peripheral blood, taken on day 0 of AZD1222 vaccination. The source is an adult in good health.

This clone was counted only a few times. The chain uses TRBV18 and TRBJ1-2, with 7 positions matching TRBD1. With V trimmed by 4 bases and J by 3 bases, 11 bases remained unmatched. CDR3 length equals 16 residues. Germline CDR1 reads KGHSH; CDR2 reads LQKENI. CDR3 sequence reads: CASSRSTGTEDYGYTF. The CDR3 DNA is TGTGCCAGCTCACGTAGTACCGGGACAGAGGACTATGGCTACACCTTC.

The chain's CDR3 is CASRPRGPGEKLFF. As DNA, the CDR3 is TGTGCCAGTAGACCCCGCGGCCCTGGGGAAAAACTGTTTTTT. The chain recombines TRBV19 with TRBJ1-4; D unresolved. Germline V lookup: CDR1 LNHDA, CDR2 SQIVND (reference sequence). CDR3 length: 14 residues. V lost 6 bases, J lost 8 bases, and 16 bases lay in between.

The chain couples TRBV10-3 to TRBJ1-2; D perhaps matches TRBD1 (5 bases). The CDR3 consists of 11 residues. V lost 3 bases to trimming and J lost 8 bases, with 7 bases between them. Germline lookup yields CDR1 ENHRY and CDR2 SYGVKD. CDR3 protein: CAISDEGGYTF. The CDR3 DNA is TGTGCCATCAGTGACGAGGGGGGCTACACCTTC.

The chain couples TRBV7-3 to TRBJ2-1; D gene uncertain. Trimming cost V 5 bases and J 9 bases, with 14 bases left between them. Germline CDR1 and CDR2: SGHTA and FQGTGA. The CDR3 covers 13 residues. The CDR3 DNA is TGTGCCAGCAGCCGCACTGCAAATGGTGAGCAGTTCTTC. Encoded protein: CASSRTANGEQFF.

This chain connects TRBV27 to TRBJ2-7; D call uncertain. The CDR3 contains 13 residues. Trimming took off 5 bases at V and 6 bases at J, with 14 bases between the two ends. Per the germline V gene, CDR1 is MNHEY and CDR2 is SMNVEV (reference sequence). The CDR3 DNA sequence: TGTGCCAGCAGTGCTTTTAGGAACGGCGAGCAGTACTTC. This encodes CASSAFRNGEQYF.

V is TRBV28 and J is TRBJ2-4, with D hard to call. The CDR3 has 15 residues. The germline V gene has CDR1 MDHEN and CDR2 SYDVKM. V was trimmed by 7 bases and J by 0 bases, leaving 13 bases between them. The CDR3, as DNA: TGTGCCAGCAATGAAGCCACCTTAGCCAAAAACATTCAGTACTTC. Translated, it gives CASNEATLAKNIQYF.

This chain joins TRBV9 and TRBJ1-4; D unresolved. V shed 3 bases and J shed 7 bases, with 13 bases lying between them. The length of the CDR3 is 14 residues. Germline V gene lookup returns CDR1 SGDLS and CDR2 YYNGEE. In DNA, the CDR3 is TGTGCCAGCAGCGCCGGAATCGCGGGTGAAAAACTGTTTTTT. Translation: CASSAGIAGEKLFF.

The V and J genes are TRBV2 and TRBJ2-1, with D perhaps TRBD1 (6 bases). CDR1 and CDR2 (germline): SNHLY, FYNNEI. V was pared by 8 bases and J by 5 bases, with 10 bases between. There are 12 residues in the CDR3. The CDR3 is CASGTLDNEQFF. In DNA, the CDR3 is TGTGCCAGCGGGACACTTGACAATGAGCAGTTCTTC.